These 6 T cell receptor beta chains originate from one sample sequenced in a study of T and B cells in COVID-19 patients. TRB was amplified from about 260-540 ng of blood genomic DNA. Multiplex PCR with BIOMED2 TRB-A/B primer pools amplified TRB rearrangements. TCRdb re-analysed the multiplex PCR reads in MiXCR, keeping a single row per CDR3 protein. The sample includes 5,500 to 8,000 distinct CDR3 sequences, less than 35% seen only once; the top ten take around 25%. Sequencing was carried out using blood. The source is a human donor who had recovered from COVID-19.

This clonotype appeared a few times. The chain is built from TRBV19 and TRBJ1-6, with D possibly TRBD1 on 5 matching bases. Trimming removed 3 bases from V and 0 bases from J, with 12 bases in between. The CDR3 has 17 residues. Looked up from germline, CDR1 is LNHDA and CDR2 is SQIVND (reference sequence). The CDR3 DNA sequence: TGTGCCAGTAGTATGGCAGGGAGGCTCTCCTATAATTCACCCCTCCACTTT. Translating it yields CASSMAGRLSYNSPLHF.

The V gene is TRBV19, the J gene TRBJ1-3; D perhaps matches TRBD1 (6 bases). Germline V gene data show CDR1 as LNHDA and CDR2 as SQIVND (reference sequence). V was trimmed by 3 bases and J by 0 bases, leaving 15 bases between them. CDR3 length: 17 amino acids. The CDR3 bases are TGTGCCAGTAGTATTTGGGGGGGGGCCGGCTCTGGAAACACCATATATTTT. It specifies CASSIWGGAGSGNTIYF.

The rearrangement joins TRBV5-4 to TRBJ2-3; 10 bases are a match to TRBD2. V was pared by 4 bases and J by 8 bases, with 7 bases of the junction left unmatched. The CDR3 is made up of 14 amino acids. Germline V lookup: CDR1 SGHNT, CDR2 YYREEE (reference sequence). DNA for the CDR3: TGTGCCAGCAGCCCGAGCGGGGGGGCCGGTACGCAGTATTTT. Translated: CASSPSGGAGTQYF.

This clonotype appeared a few times. This chain joins TRBV6-5 and TRBJ1-5; TRBD1 might be the D (6 bases). Germline CDR1 MNHEY, CDR2 SVGAGI. The CDR3 length is 16 residues. Trimming removed 5 bases at V and 2 bases at J, with 16 bases between. For the CDR3, the DNA is TGTGCCAGCAGTAGCCTGTCGGGGGCAGGCAATCAGCCCCAGCATTTT. Translating it yields CASSSLSGAGNQPQHF.

Written as DNA, the CDR3 is TGTGCCAGCAGCTCTAAACAGGGGGCATACACCGGGGAGCTGTTTTTT. This translates into CASSSKQGAYTGELFF. The J gene is TRBJ2-2, the V gene TRBV7-9, with 9 bases that match TRBD1. CDR1 is SEHNR, CDR2 FQNEAQ, per germline (reference sequence). The CDR3 sequence is 16 residues long. Trimming at V came to 4 bases and at J to 3 bases, leaving 6 bases not matched to a gene. Supplemented by reference TRBV7-9 and TRBJ2-2, the full variable domain reads DTGVSQNPRHKITKRGQNVTFRCDPISEHNRLYWYRQTLGQGPEFLTYFQNEAQLEKSRLLSDRFSAERPKGSFSTLEIQRTEQGDSAMYLCASSSKQGAYTGELFFGEGSRLTVL.

This clonotype came up a few times. The genes are TRBV6-1 and TRBJ1-2, with TRBD1 matching 7 bases. In germline, CDR1 is MNHNS, CDR2 SASEGT. The CDR3 is 14 amino acids. Unmatched junction bases numbered 11, after V lost 8 bases and J lost 5 bases. CDR3 in DNA: TGTGCCAGCGGCCGACAGGGTCAATCGTATGGCTACACCTTC. Translated: CASGRQGQSYGYTF.